The 23 T cell receptor beta chains below were found in one sample sequenced in a study of T cell responses to AZD1222 COVID-19 vaccine. Libraries were prepared by immunoSEQ multiplex PCR; TCRdb keeps only in-frame clonotypes and omits some of them. This table has 130,000 to 150,000 clones, 75% to 95% appearing once. The sequenced sample was peripheral blood, obtained on day 0 of AZD1222 vaccination. Source of these receptors: an adult in good health.

This rearrangement joins TRBV10-3 to TRBJ1-3; 7 bases align to TRBD1. The CDR3 runs 15 residues. CDR1 is ENHRY, CDR2 SYGVKD, per germline. The V and J ends lost 2 bases and 4 bases, in that order; junction bases with no gene match: 5. In DNA form, the CDR3 reads TGTGCCATCAGTGAGCTACAGGGGTCGGGAAACACCATATATTTT. Translated, it gives CAISELQGSGNTIYF.

A few counts support this clone. The chain uses TRBV7-3 and TRBJ2-1, with TRBD1 matching 10 bases. The CDR3 runs to 15 residues. Germline lookup yields CDR1 SGHTA and CDR2 FQGTGA. V gave up 5 bases and J gave up 5 bases; unmatched junction bases: 6. The CDR3 spells CASSLDRGHHNEQFF. The CDR3 bases are TGTGCCAGCAGCCTTGACAGGGGGCATCACAATGAGCAGTTCTTC.

The chain employs TRBV9 and TRBJ1-1; D not certain. Between the trimmed V and J ends, which lost 0 bases and 1 base, there was a span of 4 bases. The CDR3 spans 13 residues. Per germline, CDR1 SGDLS and CDR2 YYNGEE. CDR3 protein: CASSVEPNTEAFF. In DNA, the CDR3 is TGTGCCAGCAGCGTAGAACCGAACACTGAAGCTTTCTTT.

The chain is built from TRBV5-1 and TRBJ2-5, with 9 bases aligning to TRBD2. CDR3 size: 17 residues. The J segment lost 0 bases and the V segment lost 2 bases, leaving 8 bases of the junction unmatched. Germline assignment: CDR1 SGHRS and CDR2 YFSETQ. For the CDR3, the DNA is TGCGCCAGCAGCTTACCAGCCAGCGGGGGGTACCAAGAGACCCAGTACTTC. This encodes CASSLPASGGYQETQYF.

The chain joins TRBV27 to TRBJ1-5, with 10 bases identical to TRBD1. Germline V CDR1 and CDR2: MNHEY, SMNVEV (reference sequence). The ends lost 3 bases at V and 7 bases at J; junction bases unmatched: 3. This CDR3 has 14 residues. The DNA of the CDR3 is TGTGCCAGCAGTTTCGGACAGGGGGACCAGCCCCAGCATTTT. Translating it yields CASSFGQGDQPQHF.

This chain connects TRBV19 to TRBJ2-7; D could derive from TRBD1 or TRBD2 (6 bases each). Trimming removed 5 bases from V and 5 bases from J, with 22 bases in between. The CDR3 length is 16 residues. Germline V gene lookup returns CDR1 LNHDA and CDR2 SQIVND (reference sequence). The CDR3 region has the DNA TGTGCCAGTAGTCCGAATTCGTTGGGGGGCCTCAACGAGCAGTACTTC. It translates to CASSPNSLGGLNEQYF. Based on the CDR3 plus reference TRBV19 and TRBJ2-7, the full variable domain is DGGITQSPKYLFRKEGQNVTLSCEQNLNHDAMYWYRQDPGQGLRLIYYSQIVNDFQKGDIAEGYSVSREKKESFPLTVTSAQKNPTAFYLCASSPNSLGGLNEQYFGPGTRLTVT.

This chain links TRBV28 with TRBJ1-4, with D uncertain. In germline, CDR1 is MDHEN, CDR2 SYDVKM. The CDR3 is 15 amino acids. V was clipped by 6 bases and J by 8 bases, with 19 bases between them. CDR3 nucleotide sequence: TGTGCCAGCAGCCCTACCGGACGGTCTGGAGAAAAACTGTTTTTT. Amino acid sequence: CASSPTGRSGEKLFF.

Only one count was recorded for this clone. The V gene is TRBV29-1, the J gene TRBJ2-5, with TRBD2 matching 13 bases. Germline lookup yields CDR1 SQVTM and CDR2 ANQGSEA. The V gene end was trimmed by 4 bases and the J gene end by 5 bases; junction bases not matched to a gene: 4. The CDR3 is 14 residues long. This chain's CDR3 is CSVGTSGSGETQYF. As DNA, the CDR3 is TGCAGCGTTGGGACTAGCGGGAGCGGGGAGACCCAGTACTTC.

The rearrangement uses TRBV20-1 and TRBJ2-1; no firm D call. The V end was cut by 1 base, the J end by 7 bases, with 5 bases between. This CDR3 has 11 residues. Looked up from germline, CDR1 is DFQATT and CDR2 is SNEGSKA (reference sequence). The CDR3 DNA reads TGCAGTGCTAGAGGACTGAATGAGCAGTTCTTC. Its protein is CSARGLNEQFF.

The gene calls are TRBV30 and TRBJ1-1; D is undetermined. V was trimmed by 1 base and J by 0 bases, leaving 15 bases between them. This CDR3 spans 16 amino acids. Germline assignment: CDR1 GTSNPN and CDR2 SVGIG (reference sequence). CDR3 nucleotides: TGTGCCTGGAGTGATGTTTTCGTCAGAATGAACACTGAAGCTTTCTTT. Protein: CAWSDVFVRMNTEAFF.

The gene calls are TRBV6-5 and TRBJ1-2; D is unresolved. In germline, CDR1 is MNHEY, CDR2 SVGAGI. V dropped 2 bases and J dropped 2 bases, with 12 bases sitting between them. The CDR3 is made up of 15 amino acids. The CDR3 protein is CASSYGRGENYGYTF. The CDR3 region has the DNA TGTGCCAGCAGTTACGGGAGAGGAGAAAACTATGGCTACACCTTC.

The chain is built from TRBV7-9 and TRBJ2-1; tentatively, D is TRBD1 (5 bases). The CDR3 has 14 residues. V was trimmed by 4 bases and J by 6 bases, leaving 13 bases between them. Germline V lookup: CDR1 SEHNR, CDR2 FQNEAQ (reference sequence). The CDR3: CASSSGISANEQFF. CDR3 DNA sequence: TGTGCCAGCAGCTCAGGGATTTCAGCCAATGAGCAGTTCTTC.

The chain couples TRBV5-5 to TRBJ2-1, with TRBD2 matching over 7 bases. Germline V gives CDR1 SGHKS, CDR2 YYEKEE (reference sequence). J lost 14 bases, V lost 4 bases, and 6 bases had no gene match. This CDR3 comprises 11 residues. In nucleotides, the CDR3 is TGTGCCAGCAGCCTGCGGGGGAGAGAGTTCTTC. Its translation is CASSLRGREFF.

The DNA for the CDR3 is TGTGCCAGCAGCTTAGTGGCCCCTCGAGGGAGGGAGACCCAGTACTTC. The encoded protein is CASSLVAPRGRETQYF. V gene TRBV11-2 combines with J gene TRBJ2-5; a weak D match, TRBD2 (6 bases). Looked up from germline, CDR1 is SGHAT and CDR2 is FQNNGV. The germline V and J ends were trimmed by 1 base and 5 bases, with 17 bases remaining between them. The CDR3 totals 16 residues.

The chain employs TRBV4-1 and TRBJ2-5; D call uncertain. CDR1 MGHRA and CDR2 YSYEKL come from the germline V gene. V was cut by 4 bases and J by 5 bases, with 14 bases left in between. The CDR3 loop spans 14 amino acids. The CDR3 DNA reads as TGCGCCAGCAGCCTGTTGGTCTCAAGGGAGACCCAGTACTTC. It encodes CASSLLVSRETQYF.

The rearrangement uses TRBV5-1 and TRBJ2-2, with a possible D match to TRBD2 (5 bases). The germline V gene encodes CDR1 SGHRS and CDR2 YFSETQ. The ends were cut back, 5 bases at V and 1 base at J, with 12 bases in the middle. This CDR3 is built from 15 residues. DNA of the CDR3: TGCGCCAGCAGGCTCCACGGGGAGAACACCGGGGAGCTGTTTTTT. The encoded protein is CASRLHGENTGELFF.

CDR3 sequence (DNA): TGTGCCAGCAGGGTCGGGGCAGGGAGTAGGGAAAAACTGTTTTTT. Its translation is CASRVGAGSREKLFF. The gene calls are TRBV2 and TRBJ1-4, with D perhaps matching TRBD1 (5 bases). In germline, CDR1 is SNHLY, CDR2 FYNNEI. Trimming cost V 6 bases and J 8 bases, with 19 bases left between them. The CDR3 covers 15 residues.

The chain uses TRBV18 and TRBJ1-1; TRBD1 matches 7 bases. CDR1 and CDR2 from the germline V gene are KGHSH and LQKENI. Trimming removed 5 bases from V and 4 bases from J; junction bases left unmatched: 10. The CDR3 runs to 15 residues. The CDR3 DNA reads TGTGCCAGCTCAAACAAGACAGGGCTTGTCACTGAAGCTTTCTTT. Amino acid sequence: CASSNKTGLVTEAFF.

The CDR3 region is CASSRTGNTGELFF. CDR3 nucleotides: TGTGCCAGCAGCCGGACGGGGAACACCGGGGAGCTGTTTTTT. V gene TRBV5-4 combines with J gene TRBJ2-2; no clear D gene. This CDR3 comprises 14 residues. Trimming took 4 bases from V and 1 from J, leaving 8 bases between them. Germline lookup yields CDR1 SGHNT and CDR2 YYREEE (reference sequence).

The chain links TRBV6-5 to TRBJ1-2, with 7 nucleotides matching TRBD1. The CDR3 runs to 13 residues. Germline V lookup: CDR1 MNHEY, CDR2 SVGAGI. V gave up 8 bases and J gave up 6 bases; unmatched junction bases: 9. The CDR3 sequence is CASGAVRGDGYTF. CDR3 in DNA: TGTGCCAGCGGAGCGGTCAGGGGGGATGGCTACACCTTC.

This chain connects TRBV11-3 to TRBJ2-5, with D perhaps assigned TRBD1 or TRBD2 (5 bases each). Germline CDR1 and CDR2: SGHNT and YENEEA. V was trimmed by 0 bases and J by 2 bases, leaving 10 bases between them. There are 15 residues in the CDR3. CDR3 in DNA: TGTGCCAGCAGCTTAGATGGGACGGCTCAAGAGACCCAGTACTTC. This encodes CASSLDGTAQETQYF.

The chain uses TRBV6-1 and TRBJ1-6; maybe TRBD1 (6 bases). This CDR3 comprises 14 residues. V was cut by 3 bases and J by 9 bases, with 12 bases left in between. Per germline, CDR1 MNHNS and CDR2 SASEGT. This CDR3 reads CASSDGQGLSPLHF. CDR3 coding DNA: TGTGCCAGCAGTGACGGGCAGGGGCTTTCACCCCTCCACTTT.

The gene calls are TRBV7-8 and TRBJ2-2; perhaps TRBD1 as D (5 bases). The CDR3 spans 14 residues. The V gene's germline CDR1 is SGHVS and CDR2 FQNEAQ. V lost 5 bases, J lost 5 bases, and 12 bases lay in between. The CDR3 here is CASSPRTMTGELFF. The DNA of the CDR3 is TGTGCCAGCAGCCCTCGGACAATGACCGGGGAGCTGTTTTTT.